This TCR beta chain was captured in a study of cytomegalovirus exposure and HLA in healthy donors. A multiplex PCR was run with 60 Vbeta primers and 13 Jbeta primers. Measured with immunoSEQ multiplex PCR; TCRdb has only the in-frame clones, and not every one. The table shows more than 100,000 clones, with 60% to 85% occurring only once. Trimming cost V 3 bases and J 1 base, with 12 bases left between them. This CDR3 spans 15 amino acids. CDR1 and CDR2 (germline): LNHDA, SQIVND (reference sequence). This clone has just a few counts. The specimen sequenced was PBMCs. The rearrangement joins TRBV19 to TRBJ2-5; D is perhaps TRBD1 (6 bases). The source is a woman in her forties in good health and CMV-seropositive. CDR3 sequence (DNA): TGTGCCAGTAGTATGATGACAGGTTCCCAAGAGACCCAGTACTTC. Translation gives CASSMMTGSQETQYF.